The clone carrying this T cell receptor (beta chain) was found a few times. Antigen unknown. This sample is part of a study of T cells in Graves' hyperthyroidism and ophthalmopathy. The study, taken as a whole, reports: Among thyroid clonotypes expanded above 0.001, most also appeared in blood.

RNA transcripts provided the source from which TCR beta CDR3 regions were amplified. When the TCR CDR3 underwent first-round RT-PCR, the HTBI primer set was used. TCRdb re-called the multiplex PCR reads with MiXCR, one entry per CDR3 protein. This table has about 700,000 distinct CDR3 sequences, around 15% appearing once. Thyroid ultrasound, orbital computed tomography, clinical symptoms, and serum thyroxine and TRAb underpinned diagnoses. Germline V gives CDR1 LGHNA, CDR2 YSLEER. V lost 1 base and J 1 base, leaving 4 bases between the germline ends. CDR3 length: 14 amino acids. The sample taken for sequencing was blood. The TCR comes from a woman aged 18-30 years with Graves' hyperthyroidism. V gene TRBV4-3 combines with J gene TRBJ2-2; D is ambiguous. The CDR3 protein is CASSQAWNTGELFF. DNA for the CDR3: TGCGCCAGCAGCCAAGCCTGGAACACCGGGGAGCTGTTTTTT.